These T cell receptor beta chains were read from a single sample in a study of glioma-infiltrating T cells after dendritic cell vaccination. Produced via immunoSEQ multiplex PCR; TCRdb's table is partial and in-frame only. The sample shows around 37,000 clones, roughly four fifths of them seen only once. The source material was blood, sampled before dendritic cell vaccination. These receptors all stem from a human donor with glioblastoma. CDR3s include the opening cysteine and the closing phenylalanine or tryptophan. The D gene is left open where the match is weak. Part of the rows lack a size; the others show once, few, many or a class for expanded clones.

>-|-|TRBV5-6|TRBJ2-2
TGTGCCAGCAGCTTGGTAGGGCCGGCGGGCGGGGAGCTGTTTTTT
CASSLVGPAGGELFF
>-|-|TRBV29-1|TRBJ2-3
TGCAGCGTTGAATCAGGGGTCAACACAGATACGCAGTATTTT
CSVESGVNTDTQYF
>-|-|TRBV30|TRBJ2-3
TGTGCCTGGAGAGGGGGAACAGATACGCAGTATTTT
CAWRGGTDTQYF
>TRBD2|-|TRBV4-3|TRBJ2-3
TGCGCCAGCAGCCGCCGCCTTTCAGTTAGCGGGGGGGCTACAGATACGCAGTATTTT
CASSRRLSVSGGATDTQYF
>TRBD2|once|TRBV18|TRBJ2-5
TGTGCCAGCTCACCGTCCCTAGCGGCTCAAGAGACCCAGTACTTC
CASSPSLAAQETQYF
>TRBD1|-|TRBV6-5|TRBJ1-2
TGTGCCAGCAGTATGGGACAGGGCCTATATGGCTACACCTTC
CASSMGQGLYGYTF
>-|-|TRBV11-2|TRBJ2-7
TGTGCCAGCAGGATAGGGGAGGCCTACGAGCAGTACTTC
CASRIGEAYEQYF
>-|-|TRBV7-9|TRBJ2-7
TGTGCCAGCAGATCCACAGGGTACCCCTACGAGCAGTACTTC
CASRSTGYPYEQYF
>-|-|TRBV30|TRBJ2-7
TGTGCCTGGACCCTAGGCCAGTACGAGCAGTACTTC
CAWTLGQYEQYF
>TRBD1|once|TRBV5-6|TRBJ1-2
TGTGCCAGCAGCTTGGCCTTTTCTCCAGGGGGAGCTAACTATGGCTACACCTTC
CASSLAFSPGGANYGYTF
>TRBD1|once|TRBV6-4|TRBJ2-5
TGTGCCAGCAGCCCAACCGGGACAGGTGGTCGGGAGACCCAGTACTTC
CASSPTGTGGRETQYF
>-|-|TRBV7-3|TRBJ2-5
TGTGCCAGCAGCTTATCCGGGGGGACAAGAGAGACCCAGTACTTC
CASSLSGGTRETQYF
>-|-|TRBV11-3|TRBJ1-2
TGTGCCAGCAGCGCAGGCCAGACGACTAACTATGGCTACACCTTC
CASSAGQTTNYGYTF
>TRBD1|once|TRBV16|TRBJ1-2
TGTGCCAGCAGCCACCCGACAGGGGGCTCTGGTGGCTACACCTTC
CASSHPTGGSGGYTF
>TRBD2|-|TRBV4-1|TRBJ2-1
TGCGCCAGCAGCCAGTCTAGGACTAGCGGGGGTGGTGAGCAGTTCTTC
CASSQSRTSGGGEQFF
>-|-|TRBV28|TRBJ1-5
TGTGCCAGCAGTTCCCTCAGGGTTCCTGATCAGCCCCAGCATTTT
CASSSLRVPDQPQHF
>TRBD1|-|TRBV5-5|TRBJ1-2
TGTGCCAGCAGCGGAGGACAGGAAAGCTATGGCTACACCTTC
CASSGGQESYGYTF
>-|-|TRBV6-5|TRBJ1-1
TGTGCCAGCAACTTTGGACAAGCTAACACTGAAGCTTTCTTT
CASNFGQANTEAFF
>-|medium-sized|TRBV30|TRBJ1-3
TGTGCCTGGAGTCCAACAGGGCTAGCTGGAAACACCATATATTTT
CAWSPTGLAGNTIYF
>-|-|TRBV28|TRBJ1-5
TGTGCCAGCAGTTTACTATCCGACAATCAGCCCCAGCATTTT
CASSLLSDNQPQHF
>TRBD1|-|TRBV25-1|TRBJ1-4
TGTGCCAGCAGGACAGGGGGCGTCGGGAATGAAAAACTGTTTTTT
CASRTGGVGNEKLFF
>-|once|TRBV9|TRBJ2-3
TGTGCCAGCAGCACGGGCCTGGGGGGAGCAGATACGCAGTATTTT
CASSTGLGGADTQYF
>-|-|TRBV7-7|TRBJ1-5
TGTGCTAGCAGCTTGCCCGACAGCACATATAGCAATCAGCCCCAGCATTTT
CASSLPDSTYSNQPQHF
>-|once|TRBV4-3|TRBJ2-1
TGCGCCAGCAGCCAAGAGTACTCCCAGGGGAGGGGTGAGCAGTTCTTC
CASSQEYSQGRGEQFF
>-|-|TRBV11-3|TRBJ1-4
TGTGCCAGCAGCTCCGGGAGCAATGAAAAACTGTTTTTT
CASSSGSNEKLFF
>TRBD1|-|TRBV7-9|TRBJ1-1
TGTGCCAGCAGCCCTGCGCAGGGGGATGAAGCTTTCTTT
CASSPAQGDEAFF
>TRBD1|-|TRBV2|TRBJ2-2
TGTGCCAGCAGAGGACAGGGGGCCCTAACTAACACCGGGGAGCTGTTTTTT
CASRGQGALTNTGELFF
>-|-|TRBV29-1|TRBJ1-3
TGCAGCGTTGTGCAGGGTGGTGGAAACACCATATATTTT
CSVVQGGGNTIYF
>TRBD2|-|TRBV5-1|TRBJ2-1
TGCGCCAGCAGCTTAAGCGGGGGCTACAATGAGCAGTTCTTC
CASSLSGGYNEQFF
>-|-|TRBV28|TRBJ1-1
TGTGCCAGCAGTACTTCCGGGATCCCTAGGGTCTTT
CASSTSGIPRVF
>-|-|TRBV30|TRBJ2-5
TGTGCCTGGAGTGGTGGACATCAAGTGGAGACCCAGTACTTC
CAWSGGHQVETQYF
>TRBD2|few|TRBV5-1|TRBJ2-1
TGCGCCAGCAGTTTTGGGGGGGGACTAGCGGCCAAAAGGGAGTTCTTC
CASSFGGGLAAKREFF
>TRBD1|-|TRBV2|TRBJ1-5
TGTGCCAGCAGAGGTATTACAGGGGGAAATCAGCCCCAGCATTTT
CASRGITGGNQPQHF
>TRBD2|-|TRBV5-1|TRBJ2-3
TGCGCCAGCAGCTTTGTGCCTAGCGGGACCGATACGCAGTATTTT
CASSFVPSGTDTQYF
>-|-|TRBV7-9|TRBJ2-2
TGTGCCAGCAGCCGGGGGAACACCGGGGAGCTGTTTTTT
CASSRGNTGELFF
>-|-|TRBV6-5|TRBJ1-1
TGTGCCAGTAATAGGGGGGGAAGGTTAAACACTGAAGCTTTCTTT
CASNRGGRLNTEAFF
>-|-|TRBV11-3|TRBJ1-2
TGTGCCAGCAGCTTAGAGGGGGCCACTAACTATGGCTACACCTTC
CASSLEGATNYGYTF
>TRBD2|-|TRBV6-6|TRBJ2-5
TGTGCCAGCAGTTACGGGCGGGGGGGCCAGGGAGAGACCCAGTACTTC
CASSYGRGGQGETQYF
>TRBD2|once|TRBV29-1|TRBJ2-1
TGCAGCGTTGTGTGGGGGGGTAACAATGAGCAGTTCTTC
CSVVWGGNNEQFF
>TRBD1|few|TRBV27|TRBJ2-7
TGTGCCAGCAGTTCGGAGACAGGGTATGACGAGCAGTCCTTC
CASSSETGYDEQSF
>-|-|TRBV7-2|TRBJ1-1
TGTGCCAGCAGCTTAGGGGGGGTATTGGACACTGAAGCTTTCTTT
CASSLGGVLDTEAFF
>TRBD2|-|TRBV9|TRBJ2-7
TGTGCCAGCAGCACGGGACTAGCGGGGGTCGCCTACGAGCAGTACTTC
CASSTGLAGVAYEQYF
>TRBD1|-|TRBV28|TRBJ1-2
TGTGCCAGCAGTTTAGGAGGACAGGGGGCTGGCTACACCTTC
CASSLGGQGAGYTF
>-|-|TRBV2|TRBJ1-6
TGTGCCAGCACCAGCTCCTATAATTCACCCCTCCACTTT
CASTSSYNSPLHF
>TRBD2|once|TRBV11-3|TRBJ2-1
TGTGCCAGCAGCTTAGGCTCTAGCGGGTACAATGAGCAGTTCTTC
CASSLGSSGYNEQFF
>TRBD2|-|TRBV6-1|TRBJ2-5
TGTGCCAGCAGTGTTCGGACTAGCGGGGGGTTACAAGAGACCCAGTACTTC
CASSVRTSGGLQETQYF
>TRBD1|few|TRBV10-3|TRBJ2-1
TGTGCCATCAGGCAATGGGACAGTAGCTCCTACAATGAGCAGTTCTTC
CAIRQWDSSSYNEQFF
>-|-|TRBV4-3|TRBJ1-5
TGCGCCAGCAGCCAAGATCTTAGGGGTGGAAATCAGCCCCAGCATTTT
CASSQDLRGGNQPQHF
>-|-|TRBV7-8|TRBJ1-1
TGTGCCAGCAGCTTATCGGCAGGCTTAAACACTGAAGCTTTCTTT
CASSLSAGLNTEAFF
>-|once|TRBV7-2|TRBJ2-3
TGTGCCAGCAGCTTAGTCAGCACAGCTACAGATACGCAGTATTTT
CASSLVSTATDTQYF
>-|-|TRBV7-9|TRBJ2-4
TGTGCCAGCAGTTCGCCCCGGGACAGAGCGGGAAACATTCAGTACTTC
CASSSPRDRAGNIQYF
>-|once|TRBV7-3|TRBJ2-5
TGTGCCAGCAGCCACGACAGGGAGACCCAGTACTTC
CASSHDRETQYF
>TRBD1|once|TRBV9|TRBJ2-2
TGTGCCAGCAGTGCCGGACAGGGGGCCCTGAGGACCGGGGAGCTGTTTTTT
CASSAGQGALRTGELFF
>-|-|TRBV4-3|TRBJ1-4
TGCGCCAGCAGCCAAGACGCCCGGGAAGGGAGGTGGACTAATGAAAAACTGTTTTTT
CASSQDAREGRWTNEKLFF